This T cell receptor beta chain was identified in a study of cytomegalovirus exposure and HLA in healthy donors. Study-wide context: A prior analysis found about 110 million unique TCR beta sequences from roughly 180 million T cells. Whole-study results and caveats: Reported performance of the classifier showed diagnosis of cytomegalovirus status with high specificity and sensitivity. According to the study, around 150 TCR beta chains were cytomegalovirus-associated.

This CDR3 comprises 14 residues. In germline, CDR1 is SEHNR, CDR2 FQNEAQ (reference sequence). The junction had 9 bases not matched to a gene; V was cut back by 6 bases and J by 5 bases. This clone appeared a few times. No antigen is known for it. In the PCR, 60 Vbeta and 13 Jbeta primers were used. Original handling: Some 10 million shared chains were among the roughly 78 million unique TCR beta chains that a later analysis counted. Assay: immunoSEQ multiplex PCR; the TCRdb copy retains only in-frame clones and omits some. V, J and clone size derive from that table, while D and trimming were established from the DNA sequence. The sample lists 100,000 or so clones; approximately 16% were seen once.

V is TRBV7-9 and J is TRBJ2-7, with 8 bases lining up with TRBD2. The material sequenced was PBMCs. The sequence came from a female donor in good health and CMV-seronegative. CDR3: CASRYLGTRDEQYF. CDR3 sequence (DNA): TGTGCCAGCAGGTACCTCGGGACTAGGGACGAGCAGTACTTC.